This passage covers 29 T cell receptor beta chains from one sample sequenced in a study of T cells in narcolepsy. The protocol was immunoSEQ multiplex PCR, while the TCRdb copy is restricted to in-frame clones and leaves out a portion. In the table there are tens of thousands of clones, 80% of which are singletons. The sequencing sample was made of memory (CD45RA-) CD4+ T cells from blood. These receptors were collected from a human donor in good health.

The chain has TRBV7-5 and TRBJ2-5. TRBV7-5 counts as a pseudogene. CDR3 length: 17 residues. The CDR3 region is CVRSTPGTHSYQETQYF. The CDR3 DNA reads TGTGTCAGAAGCACGCCTGGGACCCACTCGTACCAAGAGACCCAGTACTTC.

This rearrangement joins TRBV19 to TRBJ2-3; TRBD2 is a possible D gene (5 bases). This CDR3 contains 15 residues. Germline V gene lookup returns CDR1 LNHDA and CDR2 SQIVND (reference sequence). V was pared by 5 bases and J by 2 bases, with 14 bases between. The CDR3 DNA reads TGTGCCAGTAGTTTTGGCCGCGGGCCCACAGATACGCAGTATTTT. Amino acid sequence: CASSFGRGPTDTQYF.

Here the CDR3 DNA reads TGCGCCAGCAGGTCTTTCGGGCCCTCCACAGATACGCAGTATTTT. Translating it yields CASRSFGPSTDTQYF. V gene TRBV5-1 combines with J gene TRBJ2-3, with D unresolved. Trimming shortened V by 5 bases and J by 2 bases, and 15 bases separated the two germline ends. This CDR3 contains 15 residues. Germline V gene sequence: CDR1 SGHRS, CDR2 YFSETQ.

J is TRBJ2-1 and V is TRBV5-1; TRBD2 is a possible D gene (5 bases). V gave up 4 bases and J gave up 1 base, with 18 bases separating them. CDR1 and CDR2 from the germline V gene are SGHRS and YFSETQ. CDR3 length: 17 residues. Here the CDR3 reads CASSAWGAAISYNEQFF. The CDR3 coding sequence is TGCGCCAGCAGCGCCTGGGGAGCGGCCATATCCTACAATGAGCAGTTCTTC.

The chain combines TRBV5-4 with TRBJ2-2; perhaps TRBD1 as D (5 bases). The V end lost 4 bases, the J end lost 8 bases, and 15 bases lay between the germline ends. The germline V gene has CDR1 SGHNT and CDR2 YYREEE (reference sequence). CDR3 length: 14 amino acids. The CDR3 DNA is TGTGCCAGCAGCCTCTCCAGGGTTTCAGGGGAGCTGTTTTTT. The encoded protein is CASSLSRVSGELFF. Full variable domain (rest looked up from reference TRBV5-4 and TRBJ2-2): ETGVTQSPTHLIKTRGQQVTLRCSSQSGHNTVSWYQQALGQGPQFIFQYYREEENGRGNFPPRFSGLQFPNYSSELNVNALELDDSALYLCASSLSRVSGELFFGEGSRLTVL.

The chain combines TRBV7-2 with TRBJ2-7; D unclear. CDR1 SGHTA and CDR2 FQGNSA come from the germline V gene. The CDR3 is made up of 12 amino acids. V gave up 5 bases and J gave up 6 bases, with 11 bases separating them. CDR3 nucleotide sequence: TGTGCCAGCAGCCGCCCCTATGGCGAGCAGTACTTC. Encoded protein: CASSRPYGEQYF. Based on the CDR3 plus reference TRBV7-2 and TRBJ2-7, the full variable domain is GAGVSQSPSNKVTEKGKDVELRCDPISGHTALYWYRQSLGQGLEFLIYFQGNSAPDKSGLPSDRFSAERTGGSVSTLTIQRTQQEDSAVYLCASSRPYGEQYFGPGTRLTVT.

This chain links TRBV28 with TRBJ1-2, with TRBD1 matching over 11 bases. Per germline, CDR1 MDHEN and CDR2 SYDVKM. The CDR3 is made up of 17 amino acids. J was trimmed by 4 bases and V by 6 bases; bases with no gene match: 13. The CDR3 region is CASRATGTGGVVYGYTF. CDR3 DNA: TGTGCCAGCAGGGCTACCGGGACAGGGGGTGTAGTCTATGGCTACACCTTC.

The CDR3: CASNEPGGTEAFF. The DNA for the CDR3 is TGCGCCAGCAACGAACCAGGGGGCACTGAAGCTTTCTTT. This sequence joins TRBV5-1 and TRBJ1-1; 7 nucleotides align to TRBD1. CDR3 length equals 13 residues. Germline V gene lookup returns CDR1 SGHRS and CDR2 YFSETQ. With V trimmed by 6 bases and J by 4 bases, 6 bases remained unmatched.

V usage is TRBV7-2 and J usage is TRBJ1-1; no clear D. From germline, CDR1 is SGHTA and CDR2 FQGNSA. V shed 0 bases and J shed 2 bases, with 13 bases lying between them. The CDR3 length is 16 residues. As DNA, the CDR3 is TGTGCCAGCAGCTTAGCCCCTGGGATTTCCAACACTGAAGCTTTCTTT. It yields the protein CASSLAPGISNTEAFF.

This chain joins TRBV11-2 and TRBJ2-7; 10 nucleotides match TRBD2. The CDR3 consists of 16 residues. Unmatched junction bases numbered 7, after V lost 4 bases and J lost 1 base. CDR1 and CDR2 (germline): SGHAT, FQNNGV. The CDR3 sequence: CASSSPGTSASYEQYF. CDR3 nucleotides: TGTGCCAGCAGCTCTCCCGGGACTAGCGCATCCTACGAGCAGTACTTC. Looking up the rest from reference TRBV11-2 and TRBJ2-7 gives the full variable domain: EAGVAQSPRYKIIEKRQSVAFWCNPISGHATLYWYQQILGQGPKLLIQFQNNGVVDDSQLPKDRFSAERLKGVDSTLKIQPAKLEDSAVYLCASSSPGTSASYEQYFGPGTRLTVT.

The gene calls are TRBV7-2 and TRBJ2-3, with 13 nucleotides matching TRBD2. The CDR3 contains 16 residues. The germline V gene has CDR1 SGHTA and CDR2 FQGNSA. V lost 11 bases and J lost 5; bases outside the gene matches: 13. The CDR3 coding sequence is TGTGCCGGCAAAACTAGCGGGGGGGCTAAAGGAGATACGCAGTATTTT. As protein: CAGKTSGGAKGDTQYF.

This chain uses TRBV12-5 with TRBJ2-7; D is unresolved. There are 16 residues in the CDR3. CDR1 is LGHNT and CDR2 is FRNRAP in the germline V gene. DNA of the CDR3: TGTGCCCCCCTGATCGCAGCCTCTAATATATCCTACGAGCAGTACTTC. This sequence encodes CAPLIAASNISYEQYF.

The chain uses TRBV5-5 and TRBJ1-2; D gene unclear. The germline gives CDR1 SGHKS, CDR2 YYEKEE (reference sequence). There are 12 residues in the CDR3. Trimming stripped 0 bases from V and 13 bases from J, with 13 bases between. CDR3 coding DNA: TGTGCCAGCAGCTTGGGTCTCGGACTCCTCACCTTC. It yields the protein CASSLGLGLLTF.

In DNA form, the CDR3 reads TGTGCCAGCAGTTTCTCCGGGACAGGCAACGGGGCCTACGAGCAGTACTTC. The encoded protein is CASSFSGTGNGAYEQYF. The chain joins TRBV28 to TRBJ2-7; 8 bases are a match to TRBD1. Germline V CDR1 and CDR2: MDHEN, SYDVKM. The V gene end was trimmed by 3 bases and the J gene end by 2 bases; junction bases not matched to a gene: 12. The CDR3 extends over 17 amino acids.

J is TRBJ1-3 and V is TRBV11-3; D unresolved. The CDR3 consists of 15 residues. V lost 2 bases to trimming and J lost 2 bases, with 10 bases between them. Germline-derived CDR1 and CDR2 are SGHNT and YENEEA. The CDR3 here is CASSLSPWPGNTIYF. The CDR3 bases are TGTGCCAGCAGCTTAAGCCCTTGGCCTGGAAACACCATATATTTT. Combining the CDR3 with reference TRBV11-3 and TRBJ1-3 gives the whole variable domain EAGVVQSPRYKIIEKKQPVAFWCNPISGHNTLYWYLQNLGQGPELLIRYENEEAVDDSQLPKDRFSAERLKGVDSTLKIQPAELGDSAVYLCASSLSPWPGNTIYFGEGSWLTVV.

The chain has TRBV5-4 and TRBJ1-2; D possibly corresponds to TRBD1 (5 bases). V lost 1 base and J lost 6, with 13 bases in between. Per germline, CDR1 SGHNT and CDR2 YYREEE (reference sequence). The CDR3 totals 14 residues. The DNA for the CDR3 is TGTGCCAGCAGCTTGCCGGGGCGGCGGGATGGCTACACCTTC. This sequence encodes CASSLPGRRDGYTF. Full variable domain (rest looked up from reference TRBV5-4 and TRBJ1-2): ETGVTQSPTHLIKTRGQQVTLRCSSQSGHNTVSWYQQALGQGPQFIFQYYREEENGRGNFPPRFSGLQFPNYSSELNVNALELDDSALYLCASSLPGRRDGYTFGSGTRLTVV.

For the CDR3, the DNA is TGTGCCAGCAGTGAAAATAGCTACTACTACGAGCAGTACTTC. Translated, it gives CASSENSYYYEQYF. The V call is TRBV2, the J call TRBJ2-7; D uncertain. Germline CDR1 is SNHLY and CDR2 is FYNNEI. V shed 2 bases and J shed 3 bases, with 11 bases lying between them. The CDR3 has 14 residues.

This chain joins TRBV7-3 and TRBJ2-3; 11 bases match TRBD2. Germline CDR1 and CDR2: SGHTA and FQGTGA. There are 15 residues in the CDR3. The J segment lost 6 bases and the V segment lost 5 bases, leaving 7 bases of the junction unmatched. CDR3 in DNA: TGTGCCAGCAGCCAACATAGCGGGAGGGAGGATACGCAGTATTTT. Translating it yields CASSQHSGREDTQYF.

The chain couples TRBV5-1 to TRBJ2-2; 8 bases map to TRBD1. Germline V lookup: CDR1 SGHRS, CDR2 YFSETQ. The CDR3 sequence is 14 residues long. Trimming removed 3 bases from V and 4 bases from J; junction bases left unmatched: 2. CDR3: CASSYDRGTGELFF. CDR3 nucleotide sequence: TGCGCCAGCAGCTACGACAGGGGCACCGGGGAGCTGTTTTTT.

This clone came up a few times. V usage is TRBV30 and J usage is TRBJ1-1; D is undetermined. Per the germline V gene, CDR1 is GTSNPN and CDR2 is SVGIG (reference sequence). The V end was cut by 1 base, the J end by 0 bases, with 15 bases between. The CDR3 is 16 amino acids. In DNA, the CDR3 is TGTGCCTGGAGTGACCTTCCGAAAAGATTGAACACTGAAGCTTTCTTT. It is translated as CAWSDLPKRLNTEAFF.

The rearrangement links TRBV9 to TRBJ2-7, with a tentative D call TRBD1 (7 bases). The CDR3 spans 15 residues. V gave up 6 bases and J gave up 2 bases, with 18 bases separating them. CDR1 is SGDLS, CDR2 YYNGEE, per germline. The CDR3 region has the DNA TGTGCCAGCACCCCGCAGGGGGGTTTTACCTACGAGCAGTACTTC. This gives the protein CASTPQGGFTYEQYF.

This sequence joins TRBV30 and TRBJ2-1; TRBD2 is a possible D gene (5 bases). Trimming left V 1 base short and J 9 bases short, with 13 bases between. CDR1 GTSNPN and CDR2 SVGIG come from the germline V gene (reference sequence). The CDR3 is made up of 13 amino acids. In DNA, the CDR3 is TGTGCCTGGAGTGAGGACGGGGAGCGTGAGCAGTTCTTC. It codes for CAWSEDGEREQFF.

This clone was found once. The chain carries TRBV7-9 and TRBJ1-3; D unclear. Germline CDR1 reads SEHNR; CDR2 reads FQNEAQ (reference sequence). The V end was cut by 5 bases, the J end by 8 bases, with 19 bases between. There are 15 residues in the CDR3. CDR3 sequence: CASSPTSSLGDTIYF. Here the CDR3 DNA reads TGTGCCAGCAGCCCCACTTCAAGTCTTGGTGACACCATATATTTT.

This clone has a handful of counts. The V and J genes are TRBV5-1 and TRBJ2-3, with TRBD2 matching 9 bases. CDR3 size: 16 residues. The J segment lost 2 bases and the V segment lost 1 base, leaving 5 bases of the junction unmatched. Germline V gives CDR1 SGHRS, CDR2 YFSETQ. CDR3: CASSLRLAGSTDTQYF. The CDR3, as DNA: TGCGCCAGCAGCTTGCGGCTAGCGGGATCCACAGATACGCAGTATTTT.

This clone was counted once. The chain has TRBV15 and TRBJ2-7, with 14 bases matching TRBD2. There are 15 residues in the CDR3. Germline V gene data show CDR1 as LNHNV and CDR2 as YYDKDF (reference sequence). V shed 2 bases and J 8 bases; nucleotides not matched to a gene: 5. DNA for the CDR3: TGTGCCACCAGCAGACCGGGACTAGCGGGGGTTCAGCAGTACTTC. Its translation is CATSRPGLAGVQQYF.

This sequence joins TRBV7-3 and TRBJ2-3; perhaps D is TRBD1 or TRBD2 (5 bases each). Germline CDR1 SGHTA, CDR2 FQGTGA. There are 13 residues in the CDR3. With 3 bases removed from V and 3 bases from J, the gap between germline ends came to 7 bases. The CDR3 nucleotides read TGTGCCAGCAGCTTCGGGGCTACAGATACGCAGTATTTT. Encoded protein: CASSFGATDTQYF. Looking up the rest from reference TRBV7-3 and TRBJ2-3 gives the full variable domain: GAGVSQTPSNKVTEKGKYVELRCDPISGHTALYWYRQSLGQGPEFLIYFQGTGAADDSGLPNDRFFAVRPEGSVSTLKIQRTERGDSAVYLCASSFGATDTQYFGPGTRLTVL.

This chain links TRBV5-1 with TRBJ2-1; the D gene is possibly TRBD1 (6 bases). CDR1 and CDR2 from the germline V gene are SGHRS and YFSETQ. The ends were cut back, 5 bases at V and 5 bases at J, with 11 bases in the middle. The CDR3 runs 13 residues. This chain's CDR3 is CASRGGDNNEQFF. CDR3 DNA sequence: TGCGCCAGCAGAGGGGGAGACAACAATGAGCAGTTCTTC.

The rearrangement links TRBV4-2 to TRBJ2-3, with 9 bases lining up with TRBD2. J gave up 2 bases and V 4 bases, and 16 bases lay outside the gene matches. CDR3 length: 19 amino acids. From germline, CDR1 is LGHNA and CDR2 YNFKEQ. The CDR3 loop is CASSPRGSGGPTTTDTQYF. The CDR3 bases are TGTGCCAGCAGCCCCCGGGGTAGCGGGGGCCCCACCACCACAGATACGCAGTATTTT.

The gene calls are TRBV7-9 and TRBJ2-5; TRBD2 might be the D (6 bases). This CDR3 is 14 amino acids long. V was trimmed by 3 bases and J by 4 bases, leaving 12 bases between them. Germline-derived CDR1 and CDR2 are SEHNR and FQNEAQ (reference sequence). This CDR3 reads CASSFGRTTETQYF. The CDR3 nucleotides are TGTGCCAGCAGCTTTGGGAGGACAACAGAGACCCAGTACTTC.